The T cell receptor (beta chain) under discussion was sequenced for a study of neurological immune-mediated disorders. Study-level findings and limits: The study found the most TCR clonal expansion in HTLV-1-associated myelopathy and the least in multiple sclerosis, below healthy controls.

Synthesis of cDNA was accomplished via 5'RACE employing 10-nucleotide random UMIs. Each sequencing run yielded over 190 million TCR-beta sequences from 15-18 subjects. In TCRdb, the 5' RACE reads were re-called with MiXCR into one record per CDR3 protein. The profile shows some 15,000 distinct CDR3 sequences, roughly a tenth of them singletons. Trimming pared 0 bases from V and 5 bases from J, leaving 8 bases between. The CDR3 is 14 amino acids. Per the germline V gene, CDR1 is SGHRS and CDR2 is YFSETQ. This clonotype was observed at least ten times. The antigen remains undetermined. The healthy controls volunteered at a blood bank in Maryland, USA.

The specimen was PBMCs. The clonotype was recovered from a woman in her thirties or forties in good health. This chain connects TRBV5-1 to TRBJ2-2; D is possibly TRBD2 (6 bases). DNA of the CDR3: TGCGCCAGCAGCTTGGCGGGAGTTACCGGGGAGCTGTTTTTT. This codes for CASSLAGVTGELFF.